A single sample is the source of the 26 T cell receptor beta chains below, sequenced in a study of blood T cell repertoires in COVID-19. Sequencing used immunoSEQ multiplex PCR; TCRdb keeps in-frame clones, though not all of them. The sample has about 200,000 clones, approximately 90% seen once; the top ten hold 5.5% to 7.5%. Sequenced material: peripheral blood. These receptors originate from a man aged 60 to 69 who had recovered from COVID-19.

The rearrangement uses TRBV9 and TRBJ1-2, with 8 positions matching TRBD1. The trim removed 4 bases at V and 7 bases at J, leaving 9 bases unmatched. Germline V gives CDR1 SGDLS, CDR2 YYNGEE. The CDR3 extends over 14 amino acids. As DNA, the CDR3 is TGTGCCAGCAGCCCCGCGGACAGGGCTTTTGGCTACACCTTC. Its protein is CASSPADRAFGYTF. The full variable domain, in which reference TRBV9 and TRBJ1-2 provide the parts outside the CDR3, is DSGVTQTPKHLITATGQRVTLRCSPRSGDLSVYWYQQSLDQGLQFLIQYYNGEERAKGNILERFSAQQFPDLHSELNLSSLELGDSALYFCASSPADRAFGYTFGSGTRLTVV.

The V gene is TRBV11-1, the J gene TRBJ1-5; D not resolved. Trimming took off 2 bases at V and 4 bases at J, with 6 bases between the two ends. Germline V gene sequence: CDR1 SGHAT, CDR2 FQDESV (reference sequence). The CDR3 has 13 amino acids. DNA for the CDR3: TGTGCCAGCAGCTTACTCGGGAATCAGCCCCAGCATTTT. Encoded protein: CASSLLGNQPQHF.

The V and J genes are TRBV7-3 and TRBJ2-2, with 8 bases identical to TRBD2. The trim removed 3 bases at V and 4 bases at J, leaving 4 bases unmatched. The CDR3 is 15 amino acids. Germline loops: CDR1 SGHTA, CDR2 FQGTGA. CDR3 region: CASSFGTRGTGELFF. The CDR3 DNA reads TGTGCCAGCAGCTTTGGGACTAGAGGCACCGGGGAGCTGTTTTTT.

The chain employs TRBV27 and TRBJ2-7; TRBD2 matches at 10 bases. With V trimmed by 1 base and J by 4 bases, 10 bases remained unmatched. The CDR3 loop spans 17 amino acids. Germline CDR1 reads MNHEY; CDR2 reads SMNVEV (reference sequence). CDR3 loop: CASSLLVSTSGKYEQYF. CDR3 nucleotides: TGTGCCAGCAGTTTATTAGTCTCAACTAGCGGGAAGTACGAGCAGTACTTC.

V usage is TRBV18 and J usage is TRBJ2-5; D is unclear. The CDR3 extends over 11 amino acids. V gave up 5 bases and J gave up 3 bases, with 4 bases separating them. CDR1 and CDR2 (germline): KGHSH, LQKENI. This CDR3 reads CASSSEETQYF. The DNA of the CDR3 is TGTGCCAGCTCATCCGAAGAGACCCAGTACTTC.

J is TRBJ2-1 and V is TRBV28, with TRBD2 matching 8 bases. J gave up 9 bases and V 6 bases, and 16 bases lay outside the gene matches. CDR1 MDHEN and CDR2 SYDVKM come from the germline V gene. The CDR3 loop spans 16 amino acids. The CDR3 here is CASSPWAGGDLSEQFF. In DNA, the CDR3 is TGTGCCAGCAGCCCTTGGGCGGGAGGAGACCTCAGTGAGCAGTTCTTC.

V and J are TRBV5-5 and TRBJ1-6; 7 nucleotides match TRBD1. Trimming took 1 base from V and 3 from J; bases not matched to a gene: 1. CDR3 length: 15 residues. The V gene's germline CDR1 is SGHKS and CDR2 YYEKEE (reference sequence). CDR3 sequence: CASSLTGDYNSPLHF. For the CDR3, the DNA is TGTGCCAGCAGCTTGACAGGGGACTATAATTCACCCCTCCACTTT.

J is TRBJ2-7 and V is TRBV5-4; D may be TRBD1 (5 bases). Between the trimmed V and J ends, which lost 5 bases and 3 bases, there was a span of 15 bases. In germline, CDR1 is SGHNT, CDR2 YYREEE (reference sequence). The CDR3 runs 14 residues. This CDR3 is CASRSDSKSYEQYF. CDR3 bases: TGTGCCAGCAGATCCGACAGTAAAAGCTACGAGCAGTACTTC.

The chain carries TRBV5-1 and TRBJ1-6; the match to TRBD1 covers 9 bases. The CDR3 length is 14 residues. Germline values: CDR1 SGHRS, CDR2 YFSETQ. Trimming took 4 bases from V and 10 from J; bases not matched to a gene: 6. The CDR3 sequence is CASSPTGGPSPLHF. As DNA, the CDR3 is TGCGCCAGCAGCCCCACAGGGGGCCCCTCACCCCTCCACTTT.

The rearrangement links TRBV30 to TRBJ1-4, with 8 bases fitting TRBD1. The CDR3 runs to 13 residues. V lost 6 bases, J lost 5 bases, and 5 bases stayed unmatched. CDR1 is GTSNPN, CDR2 SVGIG, per germline (reference sequence). The chain's CDR3 is CACRGLANEKLFF. The CDR3 nucleotides are TGTGCCTGCAGGGGGCTTGCGAATGAAAAACTGTTTTTT.

This clone appeared once. This chain links TRBV19 with TRBJ2-1; no firm D call. V was trimmed by 6 bases and J by 0 bases, leaving 12 bases between them. In germline, CDR1 is LNHDA, CDR2 SQIVND (reference sequence). The CDR3 totals 15 residues. The CDR3 is CASSPRLSSYNEQFF. The CDR3 DNA follows: TGTGCCAGTAGCCCGCGATTAAGCTCCTACAATGAGCAGTTCTTC.

This clone was seen more than once but under ten times. The V call is TRBV27, the J call TRBJ2-2; 11 nucleotides align to TRBD2. Germline CDR1 and CDR2: MNHEY and SMNVEV (reference sequence). This CDR3 contains 16 residues. V was clipped by 10 bases and J by 3 bases; unmatched bases: 10. CDR3 protein: CATQVAGGLDTGELFF. The DNA of the CDR3 is TGTGCCACCCAGGTAGCGGGAGGGCTGGACACCGGGGAGCTGTTTTTT.

This chain connects TRBV5-1 to TRBJ2-3; D is unclear. The CDR3 spans 16 residues. The V end was cut by 7 bases, the J end by 0 bases, with 18 bases between. Germline V lookup: CDR1 SGHRS, CDR2 YFSETQ. In nucleotides, the CDR3 is TGCGCCAGCTCCGAGGTAGTTGGGTCTAGCACAGATACGCAGTATTTT. It is translated as CASSEVVGSSTDTQYF.

Remarks on this clone: The same CDR3 also results from other DNA sequences found in this sample. The chain employs TRBV28 and TRBJ2-7; 8 bases agree with TRBD1. J lost 3 bases, V lost 4 bases, and 2 bases had no gene match. This CDR3 has 13 residues. Germline-derived CDR1 and CDR2 are MDHEN and SYDVKM. CDR3 bases: TGTGCCAGCAGTTCCGGACAGGGCTACGAGCAGTACTTC. Amino acids: CASSSGQGYEQYF.

The V call is TRBV10-3, the J call TRBJ1-4; D is ambiguous. Germline V gives CDR1 ENHRY, CDR2 SYGVKD. The CDR3 has 16 residues. Trimming shortened V by 3 bases and J by 0 bases, and 11 bases separated the two germline ends. The CDR3 reads CAISEASQATNEKLFF. CDR3 in DNA: TGTGCCATCAGTGAAGCAAGTCAGGCAACTAATGAAAAACTGTTTTTT.

The gene calls are TRBV3-1 (or the pseudogene TRBV3-2) and TRBJ2-7; 7 nucleotides match TRBD1. Germline V CDR1 and CDR2: LGHDT, YNNKEL (reference sequence). After removal of 1 base from V and 4 bases from J, the junction contained 10 bases not matched to a gene. The CDR3 runs 16 residues. CDR3 in DNA: TGTGCCAGCAGCCAAGGGTGGTCAGGGGGTTTATACGAGCAGTACTTC. It is translated as CASSQGWSGGLYEQYF.

CDR3 in DNA: TGTGCCAGTAGATGGTCTGCGGGAAACACCGGGGAGCTGTTTTTT. As protein: CASRWSAGNTGELFF. The chain is built from TRBV19 and TRBJ2-2; TRBD2 might be the D (6 bases). CDR1 and CDR2 (germline): LNHDA, SQIVND (reference sequence). This CDR3 comprises 15 residues. V was cut by 6 bases and J by 2 bases, with 13 bases left in between.

By share, this clone counts as medium-sized. The rearrangement links TRBV27 to TRBJ2-7, with D uncertain. Germline loops: CDR1 MNHEY, CDR2 SMNVEV (reference sequence). The CDR3 contains 12 residues. V was shortened by 4 bases and J by 5 bases, with 9 bases between the two germline ends. The DNA for the CDR3 is TGTGCCAGCAGTTCCCGTGCGGACGAGCAGTACTTC. Protein product: CASSSRADEQYF.

The chain employs TRBV6-2 or TRBV6-3 and TRBJ2-7; 7 bases match TRBD1. The junction had 14 bases not matched to a gene; V was cut back by 6 bases and J by 3 bases. The CDR3 runs to 16 residues. Germline V gene lookup returns CDR1 MNHEY and CDR2 SVGEGT. CDR3 DNA sequence: TGTGCCAGCAGCCGTCCCGGGACAGTTTTGCTCTACGAGCAGTACTTC. The encoded protein is CASSRPGTVLLYEQYF.

The chain uses TRBV3-1 (or the pseudogene TRBV3-2) and TRBJ2-5; perhaps TRBD2 as D (6 bases). The V end was cut by 3 bases, the J end by 5 bases, with 13 bases between. The CDR3 totals 14 residues. Looked up from germline, CDR1 is LGHDT and CDR2 is YNNKEL (reference sequence). The CDR3 loop reads CASSHAGRGETQYF. In DNA form, the CDR3 reads TGTGCCAGCAGCCACGCTGGCCGGGGGGAGACCCAGTACTTC.

V gene TRBV15 combines with J gene TRBJ1-5, with 7 bases matching TRBD1. The CDR3 sequence is 16 residues long. V shed 1 base and J 0 bases; nucleotides not matched to a gene: 3. CDR1 is LNHNV, CDR2 YYDKDF, per germline (reference sequence). CDR3 sequence (DNA): TGTGCCACCAGCAGAGGACAGGGAGGTAGCAATCAGCCCCAGCATTTT. It codes for CATSRGQGGSNQPQHF.

This clone showed up just once. This chain uses TRBV6-5 with TRBJ2-7; D may be TRBD2 (7 bases). Germline assignment: CDR1 MNHEY and CDR2 SVGAGI. The CDR3 contains 11 residues. The V end was cut by 8 bases, the J end by 5 bases, with 10 bases between. CDR3 sequence reads: CASWGGHEQYF. For the CDR3, the DNA is TGTGCCAGCTGGGGGGGGCACGAGCAGTACTTC.

This clone was seen only once. This chain connects TRBV5-8 to TRBJ2-3; D is possibly TRBD1 (6 bases). V was cut by 4 bases and J by 4 bases, with 10 bases left in between. The CDR3 consists of 13 residues. The germline gives CDR1 SGHTS, CDR2 YDEGEE. CDR3 in DNA: TGTGCCAGCAGCGGCCACAGGGCAGATACGCAGTATTTT. It specifies CASSGHRADTQYF. Full variable domain (remainder filled in from reference TRBV5-8 and TRBJ2-3): EAGVTQSPTHLIKTRGQQATLRCSPISGHTSVYWYQQALGLGLQFLLWYDEGEERNRGNFPPRFSGRQFPNYSSELNVNALELEDSALYLCASSGHRADTQYFGPGTRLTVL.

This clone appeared a single time. This chain connects TRBV6-5 to TRBJ2-2; D may be TRBD1 (5 bases). The V gene lost 2 bases and the J gene lost 7 bases, with 14 bases spanning the gap. This CDR3 is 15 amino acids long. Germline V gene data show CDR1 as MNHEY and CDR2 as SVGAGI. This CDR3 reads CASSYQGALVGELFF. CDR3 bases: TGTGCCAGCAGTTACCAAGGGGCGCTTGTCGGGGAGCTGTTTTTT.

The chain combines TRBV5-1 with TRBJ2-1; D possibly corresponds to TRBD2 (5 bases). Per germline, CDR1 SGHRS and CDR2 YFSETQ. The CDR3 extends over 16 amino acids. The germline V and J ends were trimmed by 4 bases and 4 bases, with 18 bases remaining between them. CDR3 amino acids: CASSPEGTHAYNEQFF. The CDR3 DNA reads TGCGCCAGCAGCCCAGAGGGAACCCACGCGTACAATGAGCAGTTCTTC.

The rearrangement joins TRBV7-9 to TRBJ2-5, with 12 positions matching TRBD2. J gave up 0 bases and V 3 bases, and 2 bases lay outside the gene matches. CDR1 and CDR2 (germline): SEHNR, FQNEAQ (reference sequence). CDR3 length: 16 amino acids. The CDR3 is CASSFLAGGYQETQYF. CDR3 bases: TGTGCCAGCAGCTTCCTAGCGGGGGGGTACCAAGAGACCCAGTACTTC.